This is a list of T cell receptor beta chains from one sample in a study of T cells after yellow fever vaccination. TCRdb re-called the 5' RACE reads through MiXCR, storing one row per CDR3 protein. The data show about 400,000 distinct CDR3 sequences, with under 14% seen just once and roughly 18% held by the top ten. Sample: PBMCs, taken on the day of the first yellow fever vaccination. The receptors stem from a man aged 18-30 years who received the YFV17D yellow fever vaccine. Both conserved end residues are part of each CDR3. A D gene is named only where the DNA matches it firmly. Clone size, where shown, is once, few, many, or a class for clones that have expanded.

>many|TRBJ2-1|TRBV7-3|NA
TGTGCCAGCAGCTCCACTAAGGCGACACAGCCCCACTTC
CASSSTKATQPHF
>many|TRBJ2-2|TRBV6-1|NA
TGTGCCAGCAGCCCAGGGGTTCCGGCCACCGGGGAGCTGTTTTTT
CASSPGVPATGELFF
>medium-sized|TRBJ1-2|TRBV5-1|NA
TGCGCCAGCAGCTTGGGCAGCCTACACACCTTC
CASSLGSLHTF
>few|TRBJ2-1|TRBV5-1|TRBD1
TGCGCCAGCAGCTCCCAGGGGACAGCAGACAATGAGCAGTTCTTC
CASSSQGTADNEQFF
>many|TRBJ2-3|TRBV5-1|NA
TGCGCCAGCAGCGGAACTAGCACAGATACGCAGTATTTT
CASSGTSTDTQYF
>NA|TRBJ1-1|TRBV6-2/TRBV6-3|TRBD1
TGTGCCAGCAGGGCCGGGACAGGAGACCGAGGGGGCTTT
CASRAGTGDRGGF
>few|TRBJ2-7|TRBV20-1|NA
TGCAGTGCGCTAGAGCGGACGTTTTTCGAGCAGTACTTC
CSALERTFFEQYF
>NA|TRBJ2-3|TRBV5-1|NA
TGCGCCAGCAGCTTGTCCCGACAGGGAGGGATTGATACGCAGTATTTT
CASSLSRQGGIDTQYF
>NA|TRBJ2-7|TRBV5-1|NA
TGCGCCAGCAGCTTGGCGGTTGGCCAGGGCGGCGAGCAGTACTTC
CASSLAVGQGGEQYF
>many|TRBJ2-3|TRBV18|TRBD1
TGTGCCAGCTCACCGGGACAGGGAGGCTACCTGACCCTCACAGATACGCAGTATTTT
CASSPGQGGYLTLTDTQYF
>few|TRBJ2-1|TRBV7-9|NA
TGTGCCAGTGTCCCTGGAGGTTATGCCTACAATGAGCAGTTCTTC
CASVPGGYAYNEQFF
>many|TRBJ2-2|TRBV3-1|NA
TGTGCCAGCACTAACACCGGGGAGCTGTTTTTT
CASTNTGELFF
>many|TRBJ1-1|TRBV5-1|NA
TGCGCCAGCAGCCTAGAGGACACTGAAGCTTTCTTT
CASSLEDTEAFF
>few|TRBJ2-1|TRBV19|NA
TGTGCCAGTAGTATTATCTTATCGGACCTTAGGTTCTTC
CASSIILSDLRFF
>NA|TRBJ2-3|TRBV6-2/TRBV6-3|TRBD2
TGTGCCAGTCACGGACCTAGCGGGGGAGCAGATACGCAGTATTTT
CASHGPSGGADTQYF
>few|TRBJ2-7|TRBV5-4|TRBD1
TGTGCCAGCAGTTGGGGCGGGACAGGGAGCGCCTACGAGCAGTACTTC
CASSWGGTGSAYEQYF
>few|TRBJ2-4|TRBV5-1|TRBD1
TGCGCCAGGCCCCTGACAGGGGGCGAAGCCAAAAACATTCAGTACTTC
CARPLTGGEAKNIQYF
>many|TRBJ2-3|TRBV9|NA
TGTGCCAGCAGCGTACGGGACGGGGTGACAGATACGCAGTATTTT
CASSVRDGVTDTQYF
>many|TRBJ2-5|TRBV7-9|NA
TGTGCCAGCAGCTATTGGGCCGTGCAAGAGACCCAGTACTTC
CASSYWAVQETQYF
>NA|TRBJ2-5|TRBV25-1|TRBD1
TGTGCCAGCGCCTGGGACAGGGGTGTAGTTGAGACCCAGTACTTC
CASAWDRGVVETQYF
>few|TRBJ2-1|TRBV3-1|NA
TGTGCCAGCAGCCAAGTCCTGTACAATGAGCAGTTCTTC
CASSQVLYNEQFF
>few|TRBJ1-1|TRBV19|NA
TGTGCCAGTAGTATTCGCTGGGGGATTTCGAACACTGAAGCTTTCTTT
CASSIRWGISNTEAFF
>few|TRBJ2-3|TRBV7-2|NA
TGTGCCAGCAGCTCGTACGGTACGCAGTATTTT
CASSSYGTQYF
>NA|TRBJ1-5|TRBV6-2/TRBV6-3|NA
TGTGCCAGCAGAGCTCGGACGGGAGATCAGCCCCAGCATTTT
CASRARTGDQPQHF
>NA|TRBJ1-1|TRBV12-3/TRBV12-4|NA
TGTGCCAGCAAGTGGGCGGCAGAAGCTTTCTTT
CASKWAAEAFF
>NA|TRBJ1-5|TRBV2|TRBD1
TGTGTCAGCAGGGGGGACAGCAATCAGCCCCAGCATTTT
CVSRGDSNQPQHF
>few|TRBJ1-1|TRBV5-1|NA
TGCGCCAGCAGCTTACCCGGGGCCCGGGAAGCTTTCTTT
CASSLPGAREAFF
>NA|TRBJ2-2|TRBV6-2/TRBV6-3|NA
TGTGCCAGCAGCCCCCCCGTGTCAGGGCTCATGGCCGGGGAGCTGTTTTTT
CASSPPVSGLMAGELFF
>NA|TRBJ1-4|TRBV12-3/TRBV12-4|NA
TGTGCCAGCAGTTTAGCCCGGCTGAATGAAAAACTGTTTTTT
CASSLARLNEKLFF
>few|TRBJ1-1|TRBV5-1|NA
TGCGCCAGCAGCTTGTTCTCGGGGGAGGGGAACACTGAAGCTTTCTTT
CASSLFSGEGNTEAFF
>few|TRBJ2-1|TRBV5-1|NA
TGCGCCAGCAGCTTCAGGGTTCCCAATGAGCAGTTCTTC
CASSFRVPNEQFF
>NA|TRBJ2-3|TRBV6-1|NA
TGTGCCAGCAGTCCCAAGGGGGGGCGCGGCACAGATACGCAGTATTTT
CASSPKGGRGTDTQYF
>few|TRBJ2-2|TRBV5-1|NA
TGCGCCAGCACCCCCCGAGAGACCGGGGAGCTGTTTTTT
CASTPRETGELFF
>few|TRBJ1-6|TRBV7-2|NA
TGTGCCAGCAGCTTAGAGGCAGGGTCGAATTCACCCCTCCACTTT
CASSLEAGSNSPLHF
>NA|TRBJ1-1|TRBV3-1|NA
TGTGCCAGCACGACCCGAAACGGGGGTCACACTGAAGCTTTCTTT
CASTTRNGGHTEAFF